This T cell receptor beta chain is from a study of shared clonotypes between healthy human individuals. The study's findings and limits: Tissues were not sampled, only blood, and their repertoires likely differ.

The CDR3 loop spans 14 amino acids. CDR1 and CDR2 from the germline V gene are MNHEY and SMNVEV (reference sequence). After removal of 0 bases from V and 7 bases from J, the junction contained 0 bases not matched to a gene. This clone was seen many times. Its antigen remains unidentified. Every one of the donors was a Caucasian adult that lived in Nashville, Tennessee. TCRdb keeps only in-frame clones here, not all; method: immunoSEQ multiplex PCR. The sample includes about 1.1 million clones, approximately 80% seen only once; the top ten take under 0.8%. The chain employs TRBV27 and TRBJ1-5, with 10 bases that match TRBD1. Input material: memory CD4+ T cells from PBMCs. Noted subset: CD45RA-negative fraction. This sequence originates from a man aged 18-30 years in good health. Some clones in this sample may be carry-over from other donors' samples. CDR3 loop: CASSLSDRGQPQHF. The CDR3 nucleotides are TGTGCCAGCAGTTTATCGGACAGGGGGCAGCCCCAGCATTTT.